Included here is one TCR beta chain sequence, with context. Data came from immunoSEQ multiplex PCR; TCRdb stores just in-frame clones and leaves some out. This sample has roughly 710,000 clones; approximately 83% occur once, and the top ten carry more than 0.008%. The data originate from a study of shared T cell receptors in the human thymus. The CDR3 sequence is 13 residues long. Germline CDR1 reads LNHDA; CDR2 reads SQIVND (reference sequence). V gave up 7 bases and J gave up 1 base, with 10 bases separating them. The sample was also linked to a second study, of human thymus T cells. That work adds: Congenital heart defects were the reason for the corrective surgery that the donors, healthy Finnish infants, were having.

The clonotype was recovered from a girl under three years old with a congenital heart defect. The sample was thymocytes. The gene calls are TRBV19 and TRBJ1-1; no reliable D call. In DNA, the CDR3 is TGTGCCAGTATGAGAGTCGGGAACACTGAAGCTTTCTTT. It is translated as CASMRVGNTEAFF.